This passage covers 9 T cell receptor beta chains from one sample sequenced in a study of tumour-infiltrating T cells in Burkitt lymphoma. The table came from immunoSEQ multiplex PCR; TCRdb's copy has only in-frame clones and leaves some out. The sample has 6,000 to 8,500 clones, around 70% seen once. The sequenced sample was tumor tissue. The source is a human donor with diffuse large B-cell lymphoma.

The chain recombines TRBV6-5 with TRBJ1-1; 9 nucleotides align to TRBD1. The CDR3 contains 14 residues. Germline lookup yields CDR1 MNHEY and CDR2 SVGAGI. V lost 5 bases and J lost 1; bases outside the gene matches: 2. CDR3 sequence (DNA): TGTGCCAGCAGTGGGACAGGGAAGAACACTGAAGCTTTCTTT. Protein: CASSGTGKNTEAFF.

The J gene is TRBJ1-4, the V gene TRBV23-1; D is unclear. TRBV23-1 is labeled an ORF, and its function is uncertain. Deletions cut 10 bases from V and 11 bases from J, with 20 bases between. This CDR3 has 13 amino acids. The CDR3 DNA sequence: TGCGCCACCCCCCCCGAGGCCACGGGCAAACTGTTTTTT. It encodes CATPPEATGKLFF.

This chain connects TRBV6-5 to TRBJ1-1; D uncertain. Germline CDR1 is MNHEY and CDR2 is SVGAGI. Trimming left V 5 bases short and J 7 bases short, with 17 bases between. This CDR3 is 14 amino acids long. The CDR3 region has the DNA TGTGCCAGCAGTGTGGGCAGAGCCACCATTGAAGCTTTCTTT. Its protein is CASSVGRATIEAFF.

The chain uses TRBV2 and TRBJ1-5; D unclear. Trimming removed 7 bases from V and 4 bases from J, with 14 bases in between. There are 14 residues in the CDR3. CDR1 is SNHLY, CDR2 FYNNEI, per germline. CDR3 in DNA: TGTGCCAGCAAGGAGGGAATAAGAAATCAGCCCCAGCATTTT. Its translation is CASKEGIRNQPQHF.

In DNA, the CDR3 is TGTGCCAGCAGTCATTGGGGTCCCGACGAGCAGTACTTC. This sequence encodes CASSHWGPDEQYF. This chain uses TRBV5-6 with TRBJ2-7; D is unresolved. Germline lookup yields CDR1 SGHDT and CDR2 YYEEEE. V lost 5 bases to trimming and J lost 5 bases, with 14 bases between them. CDR3 length equals 13 residues.

The chain is built from TRBV5-1 and TRBJ1-4; TRBD1 agrees at 7 bases. Germline CDR1 SGHRS, CDR2 YFSETQ. The length of the CDR3 is 15 residues. V was pared by 3 bases and J by 2 bases, with 4 bases of the junction left unmatched. CDR3 DNA: TGCGCCAGCAGCTCGACAGGGAGGACTAATGAAAAACTGTTTTTT. This codes for CASSSTGRTNEKLFF.

This clone is medium-sized within its sample. This rearrangement joins TRBV5-6 to TRBJ2-1, with a possible D match to TRBD1 (5 bases). Per the germline V gene, CDR1 is SGHDT and CDR2 is YYEEEE. V gave up 2 bases and J gave up 7 bases, with 13 bases separating them. The CDR3 spans 14 residues. In nucleotides, the CDR3 is TGTGCCAGCAGCTTAGCGCAGGGCCAGAATGAGCAGTTCTTC. As protein: CASSLAQGQNEQFF.

V gene TRBV7-9 combines with J gene TRBJ1-6; 7 bases line up with TRBD1. J gave up 10 bases and V 4 bases, and 7 bases lay outside the gene matches. The CDR3 spans 14 residues. CDR1 is SEHNR, CDR2 FQNEAQ, per germline (reference sequence). The CDR3 DNA sequence: TGTGCCAGCAGCTCCGAGACAGGGTTCTCACCCCTCCACTTT. Encoded protein: CASSSETGFSPLHF.

J is TRBJ2-7 and V is TRBV5-8; D ambiguous. CDR1 and CDR2 from the germline V gene are SGHTS and YDEGEE. The CDR3 is made up of 11 amino acids. The V gene lost 4 bases and the J gene lost 6 bases, with 8 bases spanning the gap. CDR3 DNA: TGTGCCAGCAGCACCCTGGTCGAGCAGTACTTC. Translating it yields CASSTLVEQYF.